This TCR beta chain appears in the sequencing data of a study of T cell repertoires in cytomegalovirus infection. The overall study: Public TCR beta signatures marked donors with CMV infection and the matching HLA. Study-level results: Frequencies of public TCR beta families were cumulated, and this identified carriers of CMV plus the relevant HLA. Within the response measured ex vivo, HLA-C-restricted CMV-specific TCR beta clonotypes were dominant.

CDR1 and CDR2 from the germline V gene are SNHLY and FYNNEI. V dropped 1 base and J dropped 6 bases, with 15 bases sitting between them. The CDR3 loop spans 15 amino acids. MiXCR, run by TCRdb on the reads, gives a single entry per CDR3 protein. The sample lists 150,000 to 200,000 distinct CDR3 sequences, approximately 15% occurring once. The table lists this clonotype with many counts. Antigen unknown. Sequenced input: PBMCs. The sequence came from a human donor in good health (CMV status not recorded). Some clones in this sample may be carry-over from other donors' samples. The chain employs TRBV2 and TRBJ2-5; D not resolved. CDR3 nucleotide sequence: TGTGCCAGCAGTGAAGGGGTAGGGAAGACGAAGACCCAGTACTTC. This gives the protein CASSEGVGKTKTQYF. Combining the CDR3 with reference TRBV2 and TRBJ2-5 gives the whole variable domain EPEVTQTPSHQVTQMGQEVILRCVPISNHLYFYWYRQILGQKVEFLVSFYNNEISEKSEIFDDQFSVERPDGSNFTLKIRSTKLEDSAMYFCASSEGVGKTKTQYFGPGTRLLVL.